Presented here are 27 T cell receptor beta chains from one specimen sequenced in a study of blood T cell repertoires in COVID-19. Some clones are missing from TCRdb's copy, which holds only in-frame ones; the method was immunoSEQ multiplex PCR. The repertoire holds 200,000 to 300,000 clones, with roughly 89% as singletons. Sequencing was carried out using PBMCs or T cells enriched from blood (not recorded which). These receptors were obtained from a woman aged 25 to 39 with acute COVID-19.

This clone was seen a single time. This chain links TRBV6-5 with TRBJ2-7, with 7 bases identical to TRBD2. CDR1 is MNHEY and CDR2 is SVGAGI in the germline V gene. V was clipped by 0 bases and J by 2 bases; unmatched bases: 1. This CDR3 is built from 14 residues. The CDR3 DNA reads as TGTGCCAGCAGTTACTCGGGAGGGCCCTACGAGCAGTACTTC. Its translation is CASSYSGGPYEQYF.

The chain employs TRBV4-1 and TRBJ1-2; maybe TRBD1 (6 bases). Germline V gene sequence: CDR1 MGHRA, CDR2 YSYEKL. The CDR3 contains 15 residues. Trimming removed 1 base from V and 8 bases from J, with 17 bases in between. The chain's CDR3 is CASSQGVGGGEGYTF. DNA of the CDR3: TGCGCCAGCAGCCAAGGAGTAGGGGGTGGGGAAGGCTACACCTTC.

The rearrangement uses TRBV7-8 and TRBJ2-7, with 8 nucleotides matching TRBD1. V gave up 0 bases and J gave up 1 base; unmatched junction bases: 8. The germline gives CDR1 SGHVS, CDR2 FQNEAQ. The CDR3 is 17 residues long. This CDR3 is CASSLAQWGQVSYEQYF. For the CDR3, the DNA is TGTGCCAGCAGCTTAGCGCAGTGGGGACAGGTATCCTACGAGCAGTACTTC.

The chain is built from TRBV6-1 and TRBJ1-1; the match to TRBD1 covers 7 bases. The CDR3 length is 15 residues. J was trimmed by 5 bases and V by 2 bases; bases with no gene match: 8. The germline V gene encodes CDR1 MNHNS and CDR2 SASEGT. CDR3 residues: CASSEPGGTGTEAFF. The CDR3 nucleotides are TGTGCCAGCAGTGAACCAGGGGGAACGGGAACTGAAGCTTTCTTT.

The V and J genes are TRBV19 and TRBJ1-2, with D unclear. The germline V gene encodes CDR1 LNHDA and CDR2 SQIVND (reference sequence). V lost 3 bases, J lost 0 bases, and 8 bases lay in between. The CDR3 loop spans 14 amino acids. The CDR3 DNA reads as TGTGCCAGTAGTATTGGCAGTACTAACTATGGCTACACCTTC. This codes for CASSIGSTNYGYTF. The entire variable domain, with the rest obtained from reference TRBV19 and TRBJ1-2, is as follows: DGGITQSPKYLFRKEGQNVTLSCEQNLNHDAMYWYRQDPGQGLRLIYYSQIVNDFQKGDIAEGYSVSREKKESFPLTVTSAQKNPTAFYLCASSIGSTNYGYTFGSGTRLTVV.

The chain carries TRBV10-1 and TRBJ1-1; TRBD1 matches 7 bases. This CDR3 has 14 amino acids. J lost 0 bases, V lost 5 bases, and 3 bases had no gene match. CDR1 and CDR2 from the germline V gene are WNHNN and SYGVQD (reference sequence). The CDR3 loop is CASSLDRLNTEAFF. Here the CDR3 DNA reads TGCGCCAGCAGTTTGGACAGGTTGAACACTGAAGCTTTCTTT.

The genes are TRBV23-1 and TRBJ1-5; D is ambiguous. Being an ORF, TRBV23-1 has a function that is uncertain. V lost 3 bases to trimming and J lost 3 bases, with 9 bases between them. The CDR3 covers 14 residues. In DNA form, the CDR3 reads TGCGCCAGCAGTCAGAGGGTAAACAATCAGCCCCAGCATTTT. Translation gives CASSQRVNNQPQHF.

J is TRBJ2-3 and V is TRBV6-5; a weak D match, TRBD2 (5 bases). The CDR3 is 14 amino acids. Germline V gene sequence: CDR1 MNHEY, CDR2 SVGAGI. Trimming removed 5 bases from V and 2 bases from J, with 11 bases in between. For the CDR3, the DNA is TGTGCCAGCAGTCCCGGGGAAACCACAGATACGCAGTATTTT. It codes for CASSPGETTDTQYF.

J is TRBJ2-1 and V is TRBV19; 9 bases match TRBD2. This CDR3 has 17 residues. With 4 bases clipped from V and 0 bases from J, the junction kept 7 bases outside the gene matches. Germline V gene sequence: CDR1 LNHDA, CDR2 SQIVND (reference sequence). As DNA, the CDR3 is TGTGCCAGTAGTAGGTTCAGCGGGGGGAGCTCCTACAATGAGCAGTTCTTC. Translation gives CASSRFSGGSSYNEQFF.

This chain joins TRBV25-1 and TRBJ1-3; D is unresolved. The V end was cut by 8 bases, the J end by 7 bases, with 6 bases between. The CDR3 totals 10 residues. The germline V gene has CDR1 MGHDK and CDR2 SYGVNS. The CDR3 sequence: CASGENTIYF. CDR3 sequence (DNA): TGTGCCAGCGGAGAGAACACCATATATTTT.

This chain connects TRBV4-3 to TRBJ2-7, with TRBD2 matching 9 bases. The length of the CDR3 is 17 residues. CDR1 is LGHNA and CDR2 is YSLEER in the germline V gene. V lost 1 base, J lost 5 bases, and 12 bases stayed unmatched. The CDR3 here is CASSQGIAGALKDEQYF. As DNA, the CDR3 is TGCGCCAGCAGCCAAGGAATAGCGGGGGCGCTTAAGGACGAGCAGTACTTC.

The rearrangement joins TRBV6-4 to TRBJ2-6, with D unclear. The germline V gene encodes CDR1 MRHNA and CDR2 SNTAGT. CDR3 size: 19 residues. The V gene lost 4 bases and the J gene lost 0 bases, with 19 bases spanning the gap. CDR3 amino acids: CASSGAPGEESSGANVLTF. The DNA of the CDR3 is TGTGCCAGCAGTGGAGCCCCCGGAGAGGAGAGCTCTGGGGCCAACGTCCTGACTTTC.

The genes are TRBV19 and TRBJ1-3, with D unclear. Trimming removed 4 bases at V and 0 bases at J, with 10 bases between. The CDR3 is 15 residues long. Germline V gene sequence: CDR1 LNHDA, CDR2 SQIVND (reference sequence). Here the CDR3 DNA reads TGTGCCAGTAGTACTTTACTACTCTCTGGAAACACCATATATTTT. Translated: CASSTLLLSGNTIYF. The full variable domain, rest sourced from reference TRBV19 and TRBJ1-3, is DGGITQSPKYLFRKEGQNVTLSCEQNLNHDAMYWYRQDPGQGLRLIYYSQIVNDFQKGDIAEGYSVSREKKESFPLTVTSAQKNPTAFYLCASSTLLLSGNTIYFGEGSWLTVV.

This clone has a handful of counts. The CDR3 DNA follows: TGTGCCAGCAGCACGGGACAGGGGGCTAATGGCTACACCTTC. This sequence encodes CASSTGQGANGYTF. The chain employs TRBV5-8 and TRBJ1-2; 12 bases fit TRBD1. After removal of 4 bases from V and 6 bases from J, the junction contained 4 bases not matched to a gene. Germline-derived CDR1 and CDR2 are SGHTS and YDEGEE. The CDR3 is made up of 14 amino acids.

The chain links TRBV7-8 to TRBJ2-5, with D perhaps TRBD1 (5 bases). The ends were cut back, 2 bases at V and 0 bases at J, with 13 bases in the middle. CDR1 is SGHVS, CDR2 FQNEAQ, per germline. This CDR3 spans 16 amino acids. The CDR3 sequence: CASSLLPGINQETQYF. In DNA form, the CDR3 reads TGTGCCAGCAGCTTACTCCCAGGGATTAACCAAGAGACCCAGTACTTC.

This chain links TRBV3-1 (or the pseudogene TRBV3-2) with TRBJ2-5, with D unclear. CDR3 size: 12 residues. From germline, CDR1 is LGHDT and CDR2 YNNKEL (reference sequence). Trimming removed 3 bases from V and 4 bases from J, with 6 bases in between. CDR3 region: CASSQGPETQYF. The CDR3 DNA reads TGTGCCAGCAGCCAGGGCCCAGAGACCCAGTACTTC.

The rearrangement joins TRBV5-1 to TRBJ1-3, with D possibly matching TRBD1 (6 bases). Germline V gene lookup returns CDR1 SGHRS and CDR2 YFSETQ. The CDR3 has 16 amino acids. Trimming removed 0 bases at V and 0 bases at J, with 10 bases between. In DNA form, the CDR3 reads TGCGCCAGCAGCTTGGGATACAGGGCCTCTGGAAACACCATATATTTT. The encoded protein is CASSLGYRASGNTIYF.

V gene TRBV5-8 combines with J gene TRBJ2-7; TRBD1 matches at 8 bases. Losses at the gene ends were 5 bases for V and 3 bases for J; bases not matched to a gene: 10. The CDR3 spans 15 residues. CDR1 and CDR2 from the germline V gene are SGHTS and YDEGEE. The CDR3 nucleotides read TGTGCCAGCAGTCTGGGGGCAGGGGGCTACTACGAGCAGTACTTC. This codes for CASSLGAGGYYEQYF.

This clone has only a few counts. The V gene is TRBV5-5, the J gene TRBJ1-5; a weak D match, TRBD1 (5 bases). Per germline, CDR1 SGHKS and CDR2 YYEKEE (reference sequence). The CDR3 is made up of 14 amino acids. V shed 0 bases and J shed 5 bases, with 9 bases lying between them. The CDR3 coding sequence is TGTGCCAGCAGCTTGGAGACAGCCGATCAGCCCCAGCATTTT. It is translated as CASSLETADQPQHF. The variable domain in full, completed from reference TRBV5-5 and TRBJ1-5, reads DAGVTQSPTHLIKTRGQQVTLRCSPISGHKSVSWYQQVLGQGPQFIFQYYEKEERGRGNFPDRFSARQFPNYSSELNVNALLLGDSALYLCASSLETADQPQHFGDGTRLSIL.

The chain links TRBV5-6 to TRBJ1-5; D is perhaps TRBD1 (5 bases). The CDR3 totals 14 residues. V was clipped by 4 bases and J by 5 bases, with 13 bases between them. Germline values: CDR1 SGHDT, CDR2 YYEEEE. The DNA of the CDR3 is TGTGCCAGCAGCCGGAGGGGAGGGTATCAGCCCCAGCATTTT. It specifies CASSRRGGYQPQHF.

In its sample, this clone was seen once. The chain couples TRBV18 to TRBJ2-6; tentative D call: TRBD1 (5 bases). The CDR3 loop spans 16 amino acids. V lost 5 bases and J 4 bases, leaving 15 bases between the germline ends. From germline, CDR1 is KGHSH and CDR2 LQKENI. In nucleotides, the CDR3 is TGTGCCAGCTCAATCGACAGCCCTTGGGGGGCCAACGTCCTGACTTTC. It specifies CASSIDSPWGANVLTF.

This clone appeared once. This chain links TRBV4-3 with TRBJ1-4; weak D call: TRBD1 (6 bases). Germline CDR1 LGHNA, CDR2 YSLEER. With 4 bases removed from V and 10 bases from J, the gap between germline ends came to 22 bases. CDR3 length: 16 residues. The CDR3 loop is CASSPNQDSGRGKLFF. The DNA for the CDR3 is TGCGCCAGCAGCCCGAACCAGGACAGCGGTAGGGGAAAACTGTTTTTT.

This clone occurred once. This chain links TRBV29-1 with TRBJ1-2, with TRBD1 as a possible D gene (6 bases). Between the trimmed V and J ends, which lost 3 bases and 4 bases, there was a span of 12 bases. CDR1 is SQVTM and CDR2 is ANQGSEA in the germline V gene. This CDR3 contains 13 residues. The CDR3 DNA is TGCAGCGTTGAGGCCCGAGGGGGCTATGGCTACACCTTC. Translated, it gives CSVEARGGYGYTF.

This chain connects TRBV27 to TRBJ2-5; D may be TRBD1 (5 bases). Looked up from germline, CDR1 is MNHEY and CDR2 is SMNVEV (reference sequence). Trimming left V 5 bases short and J 3 bases short, with 10 bases between. The CDR3 covers 13 residues. The CDR3 region is CASSASTEETQYF. The CDR3 nucleotides are TGTGCCAGCAGTGCCTCGACAGAAGAGACCCAGTACTTC.

This rearrangement joins TRBV4-3 to TRBJ2-5; 11 bases map to TRBD1. The CDR3 runs to 15 residues. J gave up 5 bases and V 1 base, and 3 bases lay outside the gene matches. CDR1 and CDR2 (germline): LGHNA, YSLEER. CDR3 sequence: CASSQGTGGSETQYF. The CDR3 nucleotides read TGCGCCAGCAGCCAAGGGACAGGGGGCTCCGAGACCCAGTACTTC.

The V gene is TRBV5-1, the J gene TRBJ2-3; 8 bases are a match to TRBD2. CDR1 and CDR2 from the germline V gene are SGHRS and YFSETQ. After removal of 4 bases from V and 2 bases from J, the junction contained 3 bases not matched to a gene. The CDR3 length is 14 residues. The CDR3 protein is CASSKLAVTDTQYF. The CDR3 DNA reads as TGCGCCAGCAGCAAACTAGCGGTCACAGATACGCAGTATTTT.

The chain couples TRBV18 to TRBJ2-1, with 7 positions matching TRBD2. The V segment lost 9 bases and the J segment 0 bases; nucleotides outside the gene matches: 8. The CDR3 covers 15 residues. Germline loops: CDR1 KGHSH, CDR2 LQKENI. The CDR3 sequence is CASKQRGDSYNEQFF. The CDR3 bases are TGTGCCAGTAAGCAGCGGGGCGACTCCTACAATGAGCAGTTCTTC.